Following are 24 T cell receptor beta chains from one sample sequenced in a study of blood T cell repertoires in COVID-19. TCRdb keeps only in-frame clones here, not all; method: immunoSEQ multiplex PCR. The profile shows 150,000 to 200,000 clones, around 84% of them singletons. Sequenced: peripheral blood. The receptors were sampled from a woman aged 70 to 79 with COVID-19, enrolled during active disease.

The V gene is TRBV6-5, the J gene TRBJ1-6, with TRBD1 identical over 7 bases. CDR3 size: 15 residues. Germline CDR1 MNHEY, CDR2 SVGAGI. The V and J ends lost 2 bases and 8 bases, in that order; junction bases with no gene match: 6. The CDR3 DNA reads TGTGCCAGCAGTTACCTGGGACAGACCCATTCACCCCTCCACTTT. Translating gives CASSYLGQTHSPLHF.

The chain is built from TRBV7-8 and TRBJ1-2; 11 bases fit TRBD1. The CDR3 runs 17 residues. The ends lost 5 bases at V and 2 bases at J; junction bases unmatched: 10. The germline gives CDR1 SGHVS, CDR2 FQNEAQ. CDR3 amino acids: CASSPRTGGAKNYGYTF. CDR3 DNA sequence: TGTGCCAGCAGCCCTAGGACAGGGGGCGCGAAGAACTATGGCTACACCTTC.

The rearrangement joins TRBV18 to TRBJ1-5; no definite D call. The CDR3 has 12 amino acids. CDR1 is KGHSH, CDR2 LQKENI, per germline. Trimming removed 2 bases from V and 7 bases from J, with 6 bases in between. The CDR3 reads CASSPEAQPQHF. The CDR3 DNA reads as TGTGCCAGCTCACCAGAGGCACAGCCCCAGCATTTT.

The J gene is TRBJ1-5, the V gene TRBV19, with a tentative D call TRBD1 (5 bases). With 3 bases removed from V and 6 bases from J, the gap between germline ends came to 15 bases. This CDR3 spans 15 amino acids. Germline CDR1 is LNHDA and CDR2 is SQIVND (reference sequence). The CDR3 reads CASSMFRDLGQPQHF. As DNA, the CDR3 is TGTGCCAGTAGTATGTTCAGGGATTTGGGTCAGCCCCAGCATTTT.

The rearrangement links TRBV6-5 to TRBJ1-4; 8 nucleotides line up with TRBD1. The CDR3 totals 13 residues. The ends lost 6 bases at V and 8 bases at J; junction bases unmatched: 5. CDR1 MNHEY and CDR2 SVGAGI come from the germline V gene. CDR3: CASRRTGREKLFF. CDR3 DNA sequence: TGTGCCAGCAGAAGGACAGGGAGAGAAAAACTGTTTTTT.

V usage is TRBV5-1 and J usage is TRBJ1-4, with 9 bases identical to TRBD1. CDR1 SGHRS and CDR2 YFSETQ come from the germline V gene. The V and J ends lost 4 bases and 7 bases, in that order; junction bases with no gene match: 5. This CDR3 contains 14 residues. The CDR3 DNA reads as TGCGCCAGCAGCCGGGGACAGGGTCGTGAAAAACTGTTTTTT. As protein: CASSRGQGREKLFF.

The rearrangement links TRBV19 to TRBJ2-7; 7 nucleotides line up with TRBD1. Germline values: CDR1 LNHDA, CDR2 SQIVND (reference sequence). V gave up 5 bases and J gave up 1 base; unmatched junction bases: 8. The CDR3 has 15 amino acids. For the CDR3, the DNA is TGTGCCAGTAGTCAGGCCGGGACAGCTTCCTACGAGCAGTACTTC. This encodes CASSQAGTASYEQYF. Supplemented by reference TRBV19 and TRBJ2-7, the full variable domain reads DGGITQSPKYLFRKEGQNVTLSCEQNLNHDAMYWYRQDPGQGLRLIYYSQIVNDFQKGDIAEGYSVSREKKESFPLTVTSAQKNPTAFYLCASSQAGTASYEQYFGPGTRLTVT.

The chain has TRBV7-8 and TRBJ2-7; 10 nucleotides match TRBD2. The CDR3 sequence is 14 residues long. V gave up 5 bases and J gave up 6 bases; unmatched junction bases: 7. Germline V CDR1 and CDR2: SGHVS, FQNEAQ. This CDR3 reads CASSASGGSREQYF. The DNA of the CDR3 is TGTGCCAGCAGCGCTAGCGGGGGTTCGCGCGAGCAGTACTTC.

The chain uses TRBV19 and TRBJ2-1, with TRBD2 matching over 9 bases. CDR3 length: 20 amino acids. Germline V CDR1 and CDR2: LNHDA, SQIVND (reference sequence). After removal of 6 bases from V and 4 bases from J, the junction contained 22 bases not matched to a gene. Written as DNA, the CDR3 is TGTGCCAGTAGCTCTATAGTTGGGACTAGCCTTGAGAGAAATTACAATGAGCAGTTCTTC. This sequence encodes CASSSIVGTSLERNYNEQFF.

The genes are TRBV27 and TRBJ1-5; TRBD1 aligns across 7 bases. Germline V gene sequence: CDR1 MNHEY, CDR2 SMNVEV (reference sequence). This CDR3 spans 15 amino acids. The V and J ends lost 0 bases and 13 bases, in that order; junction bases with no gene match: 12. This chain's CDR3 is CASSLSGGPGLSQHF. The CDR3 bases are TGTGCCAGCAGTTTATCAGGGGGCCCGGGGTTATCTCAGCATTTT.

The rearrangement joins TRBV14 to TRBJ1-3; D is unclear. V was trimmed by 0 bases and J by 5 bases, leaving 5 bases between them. The CDR3 spans 13 residues. Germline V gene data show CDR1 as SGHDN and CDR2 as FVKESK. The CDR3 DNA sequence: TGTGCCAGCAGCCAAGATCTTCGAAACACCATATATTTT. This gives the protein CASSQDLRNTIYF.

The V and J genes are TRBV5-1 and TRBJ1-1; TRBD1 matches at 9 bases. Losses at the gene ends were 3 bases for V and 2 bases for J; bases not matched to a gene: 5. Germline CDR1 reads SGHRS; CDR2 reads YFSETQ. This CDR3 contains 15 residues. In DNA form, the CDR3 reads TGCGCCAGCAGCTCCTTGGGACAGGGTAACACTGAAGCTTTCTTT. Translation: CASSSLGQGNTEAFF. Drawing the rest from reference TRBV5-1 and TRBJ1-1, the complete variable domain is KAGVTQTPRYLIKTRGQQVTLSCSPISGHRSVSWYQQTPGQGLQFLFEYFSETQRNKGNFPGRFSGRQFSNSRSEMNVSTLELGDSALYLCASSSLGQGNTEAFFGQGTRLTVV.

This chain uses TRBV5-8 with TRBJ2-1, with 7 bases identical to TRBD2. The CDR3 runs to 15 residues. Germline trimming cut 2 bases from V and 8 bases from J; bases unmatched to any gene: 10. From germline, CDR1 is SGHTS and CDR2 YDEGEE. Here the CDR3 DNA reads TGTGCCAGCAGCTTCAAACACCTGGGAGGGGATGAGCAGTTCTTC. This codes for CASSFKHLGGDEQFF.

The rearrangement links TRBV28 to TRBJ2-3, with 7 bases lining up with TRBD2. From germline, CDR1 is MDHEN and CDR2 SYDVKM. The CDR3 spans 16 residues. V dropped 1 base and J dropped 6; count of bases not matched to a gene: 10. CDR3 nucleotides: TGTGCCAGCAGTTTATCCAGACTAGCCCTTTTGGATACGCAGTATTTT. Translating gives CASSLSRLALLDTQYF.

This clone occurred a few times. V gene TRBV28 combines with J gene TRBJ1-4; D is uncertain. Trimming took off 1 base at V and 4 bases at J, with 13 bases between the two ends. The CDR3 runs to 16 residues. CDR1 MDHEN and CDR2 SYDVKM come from the germline V gene. In DNA, the CDR3 is TGTGCCAGCAGTTTATCAGCGCGGCGAGGTAATGAAAAACTGTTTTTT. It specifies CASSLSARRGNEKLFF.

This clone has only a few counts. The V gene is TRBV7-9, the J gene TRBJ2-3; no reliable D call. The germline V and J ends were trimmed by 11 bases and 2 bases, with 11 bases remaining between them. The germline gives CDR1 SEHNR, CDR2 FQNEAQ (reference sequence). CDR3 length: 12 amino acids. The CDR3 loop reads CAGQATTDTQYF. The CDR3 nucleotides are TGTGCCGGGCAAGCCACCACAGATACGCAGTATTTT.

CDR3 in DNA: TGTGCCAGCAGTGAAGCGGGGCGGGCAGGGGGCTATGGCTACACCTTC. Translating gives CASSEAGRAGGYGYTF. The chain couples TRBV6-1 to TRBJ1-2; 7 bases fit TRBD1. This CDR3 is 16 amino acids long. J gave up 4 bases and V 0 bases, and 8 bases lay outside the gene matches. In germline, CDR1 is MNHNS, CDR2 SASEGT.

V and J are TRBV28 and TRBJ1-2, with D maybe TRBD1 (5 bases). Trimming took 10 bases from V and 4 from J, leaving 19 bases between them. The CDR3 spans 14 residues. Germline CDR1 reads MDHEN; CDR2 reads SYDVKM. The CDR3 DNA sequence: TGTGCCACGGACGGCTTTATCGGGGGCTATGGCTACACCTTC. This codes for CATDGFIGGYGYTF.

The chain recombines TRBV28 with TRBJ1-5, with 7 bases lining up with TRBD1. J was trimmed by 2 bases and V by 6 bases; bases with no gene match: 13. Germline CDR1 and CDR2: MDHEN and SYDVKM. There are 17 residues in the CDR3. CDR3 coding DNA: TGTGCCAGCAGACCAGTAGCCGTCGACAGGGGCAATCAGCCCCAGCATTTT. Its translation is CASRPVAVDRGNQPQHF.

The chain joins TRBV24-1 to TRBJ2-5, with TRBD1 as a possible D gene (6 bases). The germline V and J ends were trimmed by 5 bases and 0 bases, with 12 bases remaining between them. The CDR3 sequence is 15 residues long. Germline-derived CDR1 and CDR2 are KGHDR and SFDVKD. The CDR3 DNA reads TGTGCCACCAGTGGTCGACAGGCCAACCAAGAGACCCAGTACTTC. This sequence encodes CATSGRQANQETQYF.

This clone was detected once. The chain recombines TRBV27 with TRBJ2-7, with 8 nucleotides matching TRBD1. The trim removed 5 bases at V and 3 bases at J, leaving 9 bases unmatched. The CDR3 is 15 residues long. Germline assignment: CDR1 MNHEY and CDR2 SMNVEV (reference sequence). CDR3 nucleotide sequence: TGTGCCAGCAGTCCCAGGACAGGGCTGGGCTACGAGCAGTACGTC. Its translation is CASSPRTGLGYEQYV.

V and J are TRBV6-6 and TRBJ1-5; 10 positions agree with TRBD1. The CDR3 sequence is 18 residues long. Germline-derived CDR1 and CDR2 are MNHNY and SVGAGI (reference sequence). The ends lost 5 bases at V and 3 bases at J; junction bases unmatched: 13. The DNA for the CDR3 is TGTGCCAGCAGTCTCGACAGGGGGCCGTCTGAAAACAATCAGCCCCAGCATTTT. Amino acids: CASSLDRGPSENNQPQHF.

The rearrangement joins TRBV7-8 to TRBJ2-1; D possibly corresponds to TRBD1 (5 bases). CDR3 length: 15 amino acids. The germline V and J ends were trimmed by 1 base and 9 bases, with 16 bases remaining between them. Germline V lookup: CDR1 SGHVS, CDR2 FQNEAQ. CDR3 sequence (DNA): TGTGCCAGCAGCTTAGTGATGGGGCCCTCGTTTGAGCAGTTCTTC. As protein: CASSLVMGPSFEQFF.

The chain recombines TRBV28 with TRBJ1-5, with D unresolved. V lost 5 bases and J 6 bases, leaving 5 bases between the germline ends. The CDR3 has 11 residues. Germline-derived CDR1 and CDR2 are MDHEN and SYDVKM. CDR3 protein: CASSSRQPQHF. CDR3 coding DNA: TGTGCCAGCAGTAGCCGTCAGCCCCAGCATTTT.